The entry below gives a single T cell receptor (beta chain) sequence along with its context. Its antigen is currently unknown. The CDR3 spans 14 residues. The V gene lost 1 base and the J gene lost 4 bases, with 8 bases spanning the gap. Germline CDR1 WNHNN, CDR2 SYGVQD (reference sequence). Patients who underwent sequencing had shown CD8+CD57+ cell expansion by flow cytometry. According to the study, genomic DNA was the template for TCR beta VDJ and CDR3 profiling. TCRdb processed the reads anew with MiXCR; each CDR3 protein has one entry. Altogether 150,000 to 200,000 distinct CDR3 sequences are present, under 55% being singletons, with the ten largest covering over 0.95%. This specimen comes from a study of CD8+CD57+ T cells in acquired aplastic anemia. Study findings and constraints: A set of roughly 27 CD8+ CDR3 sequences was shared between patients and controls, and these sequences appeared highly expressed in patients. Patients and controls were not found to differ significantly in CD8+ Simpson's diversity.

This TCR was recovered from a human donor with aplastic anemia. The chain carries TRBV10-1 and TRBJ1-3; D is undetermined. The sample taken for sequencing was sorted CD4+, CD8+, or CD8+CD57+ T cells (not recorded which) from PBMCs. CDR3 sequence reads: CASSEFDAGNTIYF. DNA for the CDR3: TGCGCCAGCAGTGAGTTTGACGCGGGAAACACCATATATTTT.